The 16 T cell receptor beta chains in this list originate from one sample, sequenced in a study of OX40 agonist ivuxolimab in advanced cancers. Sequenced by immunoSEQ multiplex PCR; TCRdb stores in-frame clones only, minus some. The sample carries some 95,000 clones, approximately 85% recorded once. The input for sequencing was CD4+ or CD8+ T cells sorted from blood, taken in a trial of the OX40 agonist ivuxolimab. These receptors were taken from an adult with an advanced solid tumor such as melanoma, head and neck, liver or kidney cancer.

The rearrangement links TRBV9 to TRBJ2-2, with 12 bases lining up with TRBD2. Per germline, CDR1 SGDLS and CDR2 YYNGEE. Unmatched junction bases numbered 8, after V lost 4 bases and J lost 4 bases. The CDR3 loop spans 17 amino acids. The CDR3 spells CASSTRLAGVSTGELFF. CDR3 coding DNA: TGTGCCAGCAGCACCCGACTAGCGGGAGTTTCCACCGGGGAGCTGTTTTTT.

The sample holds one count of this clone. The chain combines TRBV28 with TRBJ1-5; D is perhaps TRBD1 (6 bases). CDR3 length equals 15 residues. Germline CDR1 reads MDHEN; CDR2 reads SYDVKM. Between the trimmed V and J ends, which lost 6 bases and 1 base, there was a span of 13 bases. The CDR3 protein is CASSITGQSNQPQHF. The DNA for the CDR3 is TGTGCCAGCAGCATTACAGGGCAGAGCAATCAGCCCCAGCATTTT. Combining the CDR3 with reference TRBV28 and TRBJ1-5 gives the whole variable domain DVKVTQSSRYLVKRTGEKVFLECVQDMDHENMFWYRQDPGLGLRLIYFSYDVKMKEKGDIPEGYSVSREKKERFSLILESASTNQTSMYLCASSITGQSNQPQHFGDGTRLSIL.

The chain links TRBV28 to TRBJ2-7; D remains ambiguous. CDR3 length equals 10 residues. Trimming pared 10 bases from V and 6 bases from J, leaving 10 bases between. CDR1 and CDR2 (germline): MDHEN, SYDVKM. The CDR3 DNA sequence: TGTGCCACGAAGGGCGCCGAGCAGTACTTC. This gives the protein CATKGAEQYF.

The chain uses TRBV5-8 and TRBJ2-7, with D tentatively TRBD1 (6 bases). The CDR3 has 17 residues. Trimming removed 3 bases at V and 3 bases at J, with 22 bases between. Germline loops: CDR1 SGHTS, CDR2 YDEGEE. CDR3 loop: CASSSGVSSVVHYEQYF. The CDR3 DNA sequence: TGTGCCAGCAGCTCAGGGGTCAGTTCGGTTGTACACTACGAGCAGTACTTC.

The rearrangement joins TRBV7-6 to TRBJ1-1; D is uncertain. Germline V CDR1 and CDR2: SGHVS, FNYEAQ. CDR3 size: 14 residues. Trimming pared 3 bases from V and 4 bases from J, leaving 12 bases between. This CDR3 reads CASSFSWEGTEAFF. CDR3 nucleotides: TGTGCCAGCAGCTTCTCTTGGGAGGGCACTGAAGCTTTCTTT.

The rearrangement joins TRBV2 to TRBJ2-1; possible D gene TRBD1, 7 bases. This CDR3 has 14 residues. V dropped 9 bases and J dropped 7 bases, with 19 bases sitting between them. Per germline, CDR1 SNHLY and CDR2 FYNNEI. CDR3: CASLSGQGVNEQFF. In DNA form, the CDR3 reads TGTGCCAGTTTAAGCGGGCAGGGGGTAAATGAGCAGTTCTTC.

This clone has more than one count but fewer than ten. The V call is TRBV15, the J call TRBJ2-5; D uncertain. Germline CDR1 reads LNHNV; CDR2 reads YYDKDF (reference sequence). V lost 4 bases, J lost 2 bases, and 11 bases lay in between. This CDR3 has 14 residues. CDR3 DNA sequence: TGTGCCACCAGCACCGCGACGATACAAGAGACCCAGTACTTC. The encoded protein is CATSTATIQETQYF.

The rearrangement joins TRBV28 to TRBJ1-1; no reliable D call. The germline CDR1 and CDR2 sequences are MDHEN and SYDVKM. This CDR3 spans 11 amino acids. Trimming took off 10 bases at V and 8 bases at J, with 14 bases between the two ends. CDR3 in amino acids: CATKLENEAFF. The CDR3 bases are TGTGCCACCAAATTGGAGAACGAAGCTTTCTTT.

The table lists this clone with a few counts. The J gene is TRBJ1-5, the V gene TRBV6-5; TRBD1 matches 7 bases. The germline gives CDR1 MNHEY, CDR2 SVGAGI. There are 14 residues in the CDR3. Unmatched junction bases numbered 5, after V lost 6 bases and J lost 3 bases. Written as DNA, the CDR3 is TGTGCCAGCAGGCCGGGACAGACCAATCAGCCCCAGCATTTT. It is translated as CASRPGQTNQPQHF.

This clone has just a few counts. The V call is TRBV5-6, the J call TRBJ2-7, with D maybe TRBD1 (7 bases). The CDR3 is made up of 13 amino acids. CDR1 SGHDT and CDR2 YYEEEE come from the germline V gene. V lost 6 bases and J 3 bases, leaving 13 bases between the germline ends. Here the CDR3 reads CASNQGGYYEQYF. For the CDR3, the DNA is TGTGCCAGCAACCAGGGGGGATACTACGAGCAGTACTTC. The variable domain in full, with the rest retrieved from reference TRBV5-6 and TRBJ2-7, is DAGVTQSPTHLIKTRGQQVTLRCSPKSGHDTVSWYQQALGQGPQFIFQYYEEEERQRGNFPDRFSGHQFPNYSSELNVNALLLGDSALYLCASNQGGYYEQYFGPGTRLTVT.

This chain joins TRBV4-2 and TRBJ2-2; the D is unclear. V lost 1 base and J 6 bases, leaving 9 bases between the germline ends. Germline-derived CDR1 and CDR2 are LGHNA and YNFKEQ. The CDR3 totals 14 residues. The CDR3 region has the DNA TGTGCCAGCAGCCAAGTTGCCGTTTCCGGGGAGCTGTTTTTT. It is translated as CASSQVAVSGELFF.

The CDR3 DNA is TGCGCCAGCAGCTTAGGACCTACCGCGAACACTGAAGCTTTCTTT. It is translated as CASSLGPTANTEAFF. This sequence joins TRBV4-1 and TRBJ1-1; no clear D. Trimming cost V 5 bases and J 1 base, with 14 bases left between them. There are 15 residues in the CDR3. Germline values: CDR1 MGHRA, CDR2 YSYEKL.

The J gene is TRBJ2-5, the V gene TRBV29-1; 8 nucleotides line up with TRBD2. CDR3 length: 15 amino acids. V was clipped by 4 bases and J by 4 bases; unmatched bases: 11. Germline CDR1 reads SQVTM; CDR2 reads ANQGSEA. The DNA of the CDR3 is TGCAGCGTTGTCGGCCCTCGGGGGGGCCGAGAGACCCAGTACTTC. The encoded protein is CSVVGPRGGRETQYF.

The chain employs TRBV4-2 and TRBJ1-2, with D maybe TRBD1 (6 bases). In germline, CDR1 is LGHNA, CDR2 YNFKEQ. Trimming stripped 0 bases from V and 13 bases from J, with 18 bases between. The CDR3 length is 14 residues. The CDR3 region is CASSQDILGGASTF. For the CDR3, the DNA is TGTGCCAGCAGCCAAGACATTTTGGGGGGCGCGAGCACCTTC.

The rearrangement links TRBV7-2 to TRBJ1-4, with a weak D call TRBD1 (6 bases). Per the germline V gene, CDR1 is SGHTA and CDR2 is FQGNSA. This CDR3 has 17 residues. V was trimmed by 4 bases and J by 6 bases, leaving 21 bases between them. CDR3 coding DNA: TGTGCCAGCAGCTCTCCCGGCGGGGGGGGCAGTTATGAAAAACTGTTTTTT. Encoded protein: CASSSPGGGGSYEKLFF.

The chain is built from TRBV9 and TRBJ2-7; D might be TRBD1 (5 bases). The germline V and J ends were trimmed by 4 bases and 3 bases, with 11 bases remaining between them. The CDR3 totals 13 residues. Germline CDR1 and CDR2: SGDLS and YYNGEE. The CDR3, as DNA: TGTGCCAGCAGCTTAGGTCAGGGCTACGAGCAGTACTTC. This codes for CASSLGQGYEQYF.